Below are 28 T cell receptor beta chains sequenced from a single sample in a study of response to subunit inactivated influenza vaccine. TCRdb used MiXCR to reprocess the RT-PCR reads, holding one entry per CDR3 protein. This sample carries under 850,000 distinct CDR3 sequences, around 18% of them seen once, and the ten largest clones take roughly 10%. The input for sequencing was PBMCs from blood, taken 4 to 6 days after vaccination. The receptors derive from a man aged 50 to 59 who received an inactivated influenza vaccine.

The V and J genes are TRBV3-1 and TRBJ2-2; 12 bases align to TRBD2. The CDR3 length is 18 residues. CDR1 LGHDT and CDR2 YNNKEL come from the germline V gene (reference sequence). J gave up 2 bases and V 4 bases, and 8 bases lay outside the gene matches. The CDR3 DNA reads as TGTGCCAGCAGCCCAGCGGGACTAGCGGGCATTAACACCGGGGAGCTGTTTTTT. Its protein product is CASSPAGLAGINTGELFF.

The chain recombines TRBV7-9 with TRBJ1-1; the D is unclear. CDR1 and CDR2 from the germline V gene are SEHNR and FQNEAQ (reference sequence). The CDR3 is made up of 12 amino acids. Trimming pared 2 bases from V and 11 bases from J, leaving 12 bases between. The CDR3 is CASSLSVVMAFF. The DNA of the CDR3 is TGTGCCAGCAGCTTATCCGTAGTAATGGCTTTCTTT.

This clonotype was picked up many times. The CDR3 loop reads CASSPGHLQETQYF. CDR3 nucleotide sequence: TGCGCCAGCAGCCCGGGACACCTCCAAGAGACCCAGTACTTC. The V call is TRBV5-1, the J call TRBJ2-5, with D perhaps TRBD1 (6 bases). Trimming removed 4 bases at V and 1 base at J, with 11 bases between. Germline CDR1 SGHRS, CDR2 YFSETQ. The CDR3 spans 14 residues.

The rearrangement joins TRBV9 to TRBJ2-1, with D perhaps given as TRBD1 or TRBD2 (6 bases each). CDR1 and CDR2 from the germline V gene are SGDLS and YYNGEE. The CDR3 is 16 amino acids. The germline V and J ends were trimmed by 4 bases and 0 bases, with 14 bases remaining between them. The CDR3 bases are TGTGCCAGCAGCCCTCAAGGGGGGAGCTCCTACAATGAGCAGTTCTTC. This gives the protein CASSPQGGSSYNEQFF.

This clonotype was counted a few times. A much larger clone lies a single base off, so this may be a read error. The chain recombines TRBV6-5 with TRBJ2-3; a weak D match, TRBD1 (6 bases). The CDR3 totals 14 residues. V lost 2 bases, J lost 2 bases, and 8 bases lay in between. In germline, CDR1 is MNHEY, CDR2 SVGAGI. This CDR3 reads CASSYRGITDTQYF. Here the CDR3 DNA reads TGTGCCAGCAGTTACAGGGGGATCACAGATACGCAGTATTTT.

The chain employs TRBV12-3 or TRBV12-4 and TRBJ2-1; no firm D call. Trimming pared 5 bases from V and 7 bases from J, leaving 12 bases between. This CDR3 has 13 amino acids. The CDR3 region has the DNA TGTGCCAGCAGTGCAACGGACGATAATGAGCAGTTCTTC. As protein: CASSATDDNEQFF.

V and J are TRBV5-1 and TRBJ2-5, with 9 bases lining up with TRBD1. The CDR3 totals 15 residues. Trimming took 5 bases from V and 2 from J; bases not matched to a gene: 7. CDR1 and CDR2 from the germline V gene are SGHRS and YFSETQ. The CDR3 sequence: CASSPIGTGQETQYF. The CDR3 DNA is TGCGCCAGCAGTCCTATCGGGACAGGGCAAGAGACCCAGTACTTC.

This clonotype was seen only a few times. The chain joins TRBV5-1 to TRBJ2-7; TRBD1 is a possible D gene (6 bases). This CDR3 has 15 amino acids. Trimming shortened V by 6 bases and J by 5 bases, and 21 bases separated the two germline ends. The V gene's germline CDR1 is SGHRS and CDR2 YFSETQ. Written as DNA, the CDR3 is TGCGCCAGCACCGCTGGGGGCTACCCGGCCCACGAGCAGTACTTC. Translated: CASTAGGYPAHEQYF.

This clonotype showed up just a few times. This chain connects TRBV7-3 to TRBJ1-2; weak D call: TRBD1 (6 bases). Germline V CDR1 and CDR2: SGHTA, FQGTGA. The CDR3 is 14 amino acids. V gave up 7 bases and J gave up 2 bases, with 14 bases separating them. The CDR3 sequence: CASKEDSGNYGYTF. For the CDR3, the DNA is TGTGCCAGCAAAGAGGACAGCGGCAACTATGGCTACACCTTC.

This clonotype was picked up a small number of times. The rearrangement uses TRBV6-1 and TRBJ2-2, with a tentative D call TRBD2 (5 bases). Germline values: CDR1 MNHNS, CDR2 SASEGT. The CDR3 covers 16 residues. The V and J ends lost 8 bases and 2 bases respectively, with 18 bases between them. For the CDR3, the DNA is TGTGCCAGCTACCGAGCGGACCCGATAAACACCGGGGAGCTGTTTTTT. Translation: CASYRADPINTGELFF.

This clonotype appeared a few times. The J gene is TRBJ2-3, the V gene TRBV12-3 or TRBV12-4; D is ambiguous. The V and J ends lost 8 bases and 5 bases respectively, with 8 bases between them. The CDR3 loop spans 11 amino acids. The CDR3 is CASLLGDTQYF. The CDR3 region has the DNA TGTGCCAGCCTTCTTGGAGATACGCAGTATTTT.

V gene TRBV2 combines with J gene TRBJ2-2; D unclear. Germline CDR1 and CDR2: SNHLY and FYNNEI. This CDR3 has 13 amino acids. Trimming cost V 1 base and J 6 bases, with 6 bases left between them. CDR3 loop: CASSEGPAGELFF. In DNA form, the CDR3 reads TGTGCCAGCAGTGAAGGGCCAGCCGGGGAGCTGTTTTTT.

The V call is TRBV20-1, the J call TRBJ1-1; D is unresolved. The germline CDR1 and CDR2 sequences are DFQATT and SNEGSKA (reference sequence). The V gene lost 3 bases and the J gene lost 1 base, with 9 bases spanning the gap. There are 13 residues in the CDR3. The CDR3 here is CSARHGGNTEAFF. CDR3 DNA: TGCAGTGCTAGGCATGGAGGGAACACTGAAGCTTTCTTT.

This clonotype has more than one count but fewer than ten. The rearrangement links TRBV11-2 to TRBJ1-4; possibly TRBD1 for D (5 bases). Germline V lookup: CDR1 SGHAT, CDR2 FQNNGV. The CDR3 extends over 14 amino acids. The V end lost 0 bases, the J end lost 3 bases, and 5 bases lay between the germline ends. The DNA of the CDR3 is TGTGCCAGCAGCTTAGACAGGGCTAATGAAAAACTGTTTTTT. This gives the protein CASSLDRANEKLFF.

V and J are TRBV28 and TRBJ2-4, with a tentative D call TRBD1 (5 bases). This CDR3 region has 14 residues. In germline, CDR1 is MDHEN, CDR2 SYDVKM. V lost 6 bases and J 4 bases, leaving 13 bases between the germline ends. The CDR3 loop reads CASSIHSGKNIQYF. DNA for the CDR3: TGTGCCAGCAGCATTCACTCAGGGAAAAACATTCAGTACTTC.

This clonotype was counted between two and nine times. The rearrangement joins TRBV7-2 to TRBJ1-5, with D possibly being TRBD1 (5 bases). Germline V CDR1 and CDR2: SGHTA, FQGNSA. Trimming stripped 5 bases from V and 12 bases from J, with 17 bases between. The CDR3 totals 13 residues. The CDR3 DNA reads as TGTGCCAGCAGCCCACAACGAACAGGTCACCAGCATTTT. The encoded protein is CASSPQRTGHQHF.

The chain carries TRBV20-1 and TRBJ1-6; TRBD1 is a possible D gene (5 bases). The CDR3 consists of 15 residues. In germline, CDR1 is DFQATT, CDR2 SNEGSKA (reference sequence). V lost 6 bases and J lost 10, with 22 bases in between. This CDR3 reads CSAEAAGTFGSPLHF. The CDR3 DNA follows: TGCAGTGCAGAAGCCGCAGGGACCTTCGGGTCACCCCTCCACTTT.

The rearrangement joins TRBV3-1 to TRBJ1-1; D call uncertain. Trimming took off 1 base at V and 1 base at J, with 7 bases between the two ends. The CDR3 length is 14 residues. Germline CDR1 LGHDT, CDR2 YNNKEL (reference sequence). The CDR3 sequence: CASSQGVGNTEAFF. CDR3 bases: TGTGCCAGCAGCCAAGGGGTCGGGAACACTGAAGCTTTCTTT.

This clonotype was detected only a few times. V gene TRBV10-1 combines with J gene TRBJ2-1; 10 bases align to TRBD2. Per the germline V gene, CDR1 is WNHNN and CDR2 is SYGVQD (reference sequence). Trimming at V came to 1 base and at J to 6 bases, leaving 6 bases not matched to a gene. The CDR3 length is 16 residues. The CDR3 loop is CASSEFLSGGFNEQFF. In nucleotides, the CDR3 is TGCGCCAGCAGTGAGTTTCTTAGCGGGGGGTTCAATGAGCAGTTCTTC.

This clonotype was seen once. The V call is TRBV27, the J call TRBJ2-2; no reliable D call. The CDR3 has 14 residues. Germline V lookup: CDR1 MNHEY, CDR2 SMNVEV (reference sequence). Trimming pared 4 bases from V and 4 bases from J, leaving 10 bases between. Written as DNA, the CDR3 is TGTGCCAGCAGTTCTCTGGGGATCACCGGGGAGCTGTTTTTT. It specifies CASSSLGITGELFF.

This clonotype was recorded a few times. This rearrangement joins TRBV6-1 to TRBJ1-2; no reliable D call. The length of the CDR3 is 13 residues. The germline V gene encodes CDR1 MNHNS and CDR2 SASEGT. V lost 0 bases to trimming and J lost 4 bases, with 6 bases between them. CDR3 residues: CASSEAGSYGYTF. The CDR3 nucleotides read TGTGCCAGCAGTGAAGCTGGCAGCTATGGCTACACCTTC.

The table lists this clonotype with a few counts. The gene calls are TRBV10-3 and TRBJ2-7, with a possible D match to TRBD1 (6 bases). CDR3 length: 13 amino acids. The germline V gene has CDR1 ENHRY and CDR2 SYGVKD. Deletions cut 4 bases from V and 0 bases from J, with 7 bases between. CDR3 sequence: CAISGQASYEQYF. CDR3 nucleotides: TGTGCCATCAGTGGACAGGCCTCCTACGAGCAGTACTTC.

The V gene is TRBV7-2, the J gene TRBJ1-1; D might be TRBD1 (6 bases). The V end was cut by 9 bases, the J end by 4 bases, with 15 bases between. Germline V CDR1 and CDR2: SGHTA, FQGNSA. The CDR3 is 13 amino acids. The CDR3 region is CASINRVSTEAFF. For the CDR3, the DNA is TGTGCCAGTATAAACAGGGTGAGCACTGAAGCTTTCTTT.

The genes are TRBV30 and TRBJ2-7; no definite D call. The CDR3 totals 12 residues. V dropped 0 bases and J dropped 5 bases, with 8 bases sitting between them. Germline V gene lookup returns CDR1 GTSNPN and CDR2 SVGIG (reference sequence). The CDR3 sequence is CAWSVEGHEQYF. CDR3 bases: TGTGCCTGGAGTGTCGAAGGCCACGAGCAGTACTTC.

V gene TRBV6-5 combines with J gene TRBJ2-1; D is perhaps TRBD1 (5 bases). CDR3 length: 16 amino acids. Germline V gives CDR1 MNHEY, CDR2 SVGAGI. V lost 2 bases and J lost 0, with 11 bases in between. CDR3: CASSYVGQDSYNEQFF. CDR3 coding DNA: TGTGCCAGCAGTTACGTCGGACAAGACTCCTACAATGAGCAGTTCTTC.

This clonotype occurred a few times. The chain combines TRBV12-3 or TRBV12-4 with TRBJ2-1, with D perhaps TRBD1 (6 bases). The CDR3 is 13 residues long. V dropped 5 bases and J dropped 5 bases, with 10 bases sitting between them. For the CDR3, the DNA is TGTGCCAGCAGTCGGGACACAGACAATGAGCAGTTCTTC. It codes for CASSRDTDNEQFF.

The V call is TRBV18, the J call TRBJ2-1; 8 nucleotides line up with TRBD2. Germline V CDR1 and CDR2: KGHSH, LQKENI. This CDR3 is 15 amino acids long. Losses at the gene ends were 5 bases for V and 4 bases for J; bases not matched to a gene: 7. The DNA for the CDR3 is TGTGCCAGCTCAGAAGGAGCGGGAGCTTACAATGAGCAGTTCTTC. Its protein product is CASSEGAGAYNEQFF.

This chain links TRBV15 with TRBJ2-7; 7 bases fit TRBD2. In germline, CDR1 is LNHNV, CDR2 YYDKDF (reference sequence). The CDR3 consists of 14 residues. Losses at the gene ends were 5 bases for V and 1 base for J; bases not matched to a gene: 5. The CDR3 loop is CATSGMGGSYEQYF. CDR3 in DNA: TGTGCCACCAGCGGGATGGGGGGGTCCTACGAGCAGTACTTC.